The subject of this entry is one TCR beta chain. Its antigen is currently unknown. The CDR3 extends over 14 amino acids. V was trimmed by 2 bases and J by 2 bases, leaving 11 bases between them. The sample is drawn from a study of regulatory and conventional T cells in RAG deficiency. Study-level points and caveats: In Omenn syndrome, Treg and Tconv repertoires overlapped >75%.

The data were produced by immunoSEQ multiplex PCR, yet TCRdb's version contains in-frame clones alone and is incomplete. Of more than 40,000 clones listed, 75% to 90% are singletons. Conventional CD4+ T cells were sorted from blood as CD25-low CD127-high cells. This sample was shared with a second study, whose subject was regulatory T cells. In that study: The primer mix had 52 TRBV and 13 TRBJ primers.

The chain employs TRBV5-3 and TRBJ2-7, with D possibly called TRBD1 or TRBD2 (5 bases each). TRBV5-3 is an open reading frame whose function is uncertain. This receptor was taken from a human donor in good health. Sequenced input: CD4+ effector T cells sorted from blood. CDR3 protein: CARSFLGATYEQYF. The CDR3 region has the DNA TGTGCCAGAAGCTTTCTCGGGGCTACCTACGAGCAGTACTTC.